This TCR beta chain was documented in a study of T-cell memory formation after mild COVID-19. Study-level information: The two donors had largely donor-specific TCR clusters.

The authors produced TCR alpha and TCR beta cDNA libraries with sample barcodes and UMIs by 5'RACE using constant-segment primers. Using its own MiXCR run on the 5' RACE reads, TCRdb lists one record per CDR3 protein. The sample lists around 310,000 distinct CDR3 sequences; approximately 16% were seen once. Concerning this clonotype itself: Its antigen is currently unknown.

Findings of the study overall: Most CD4+ clones that shrank were in CM and EM, while CD8+ ones turned up in EMRA.

V dropped 0 bases and J dropped 5 bases, with 9 bases sitting between them. The CDR3 is 14 amino acids. Germline CDR1 LGHNA, CDR2 YSLEER. This TCR was sampled from a man younger than 35 who had mild COVID-19 (a few samples of this study predate the infection). Cell type and time point are not known. V usage is TRBV4-3 and J usage is TRBJ2-3; D unclear. Sequencing used PBMCs or a T cell subset sorted from them (not recorded which). The CDR3 region is CASSQELGQDTQYF. The CDR3 DNA is TGCGCCAGCAGCCAAGAACTGGGTCAAGATACGCAGTATTTT.